The clone carrying this TCR beta chain was detected once. Its antigen is unidentified. Here immunoSEQ multiplex PCR was the method, and the copy in TCRdb shows in-frame clones only, minus some. Of roughly 97,000 clones in the sample, roughly 84% are singletons; the top ten hold roughly 0.9%. This specimen comes from a study of graft-versus-host responses after intestinal transplantation. The overall study: All recipients were given anti-thymocyte globulin induction, and tacrolimus and steroids were then administered for three to four years.

Study-wide findings and caveats: Ileal or blood samples showed some GvH clones first, and such clones were also found in recipient marrow. Peak circulating GvH clone levels tracked with early post-transplant HvG declines.

CDR1 SNHLY and CDR2 FYNNEI come from the germline V gene. The germline V and J ends were trimmed by 10 bases and 5 bases, with 20 bases remaining between them. The CDR3 consists of 14 residues. The input for sequencing was unstimulated CD4+ T cells sorted from spleen or lymph node cells, taken before intestinal transplant. The sequence was obtained from a human donor who received an intestinal transplant. The chain carries TRBV2 and TRBJ2-5, with a tentative D call TRBD2 (5 bases). The DNA of the CDR3 is TGTGCCATGTTGGTGGGAGATACGGGTGAGACCCAGTACTTC. Its protein is CAMLVGDTGETQYF.